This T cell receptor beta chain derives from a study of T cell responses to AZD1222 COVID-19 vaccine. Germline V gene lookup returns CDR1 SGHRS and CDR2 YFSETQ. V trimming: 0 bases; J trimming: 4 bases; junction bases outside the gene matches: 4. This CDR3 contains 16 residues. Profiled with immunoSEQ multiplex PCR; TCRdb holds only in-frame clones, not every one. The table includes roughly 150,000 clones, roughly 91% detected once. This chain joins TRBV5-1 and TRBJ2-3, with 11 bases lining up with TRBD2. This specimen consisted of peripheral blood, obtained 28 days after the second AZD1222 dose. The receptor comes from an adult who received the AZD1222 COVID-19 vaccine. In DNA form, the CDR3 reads TGCGCCAGCAGCTTGGTGCTAGCGGGAGGTGCAGATACGCAGTATTTT. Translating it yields CASSLVLAGGADTQYF.